Listed below are T cell receptor beta chains from one sample, sequenced in a study of cytomegalovirus exposure and HLA in healthy donors. Sequencing used immunoSEQ multiplex PCR; TCRdb keeps in-frame clones, though not all of them. The repertoire holds about 170,000 clones, with around 62% as singletons. Sequencing input: PBMCs. The source is a middle-aged man in good health and CMV-seronegative. Each CDR3 is given with its conserved first and last residue. A D gene is named only where the DNA matches it firmly. The size of a clone is reported for some rows only, either as once, few or many, or as a class for expanded clones.

D	size	V	J	DNA	CDR3
-	-	TRBV21-1	TRBJ2-1	TGTGCCAGCAGCAACCAAAAGCGGGAGCTTTACAATGAGCAGTTCTTC	CASSNQKRELYNEQFF
-	few	TRBV9	TRBJ2-3	TGTGCCAGCAGCGCCGGGGGCACAGATACGCAGTATTTT	CASSAGGTDTQYF
TRBD2	few	TRBV4-3	TRBJ2-3	TGCGCCAGCAGCCAAGATAGATCGACTAGCGGAACAGATACGCAGTATTTT	CASSQDRSTSGTDTQYF
TRBD2	few	TRBV29-1	TRBJ2-1	TGCAGCGTTTGGGGACTAGCGGGAGGGAATGAGCAGTTCTTC	CSVWGLAGGNEQFF
-	-	TRBV7-3	TRBJ2-2	TGTGCCAGCAGCTTAACACCAAGTGAGGCGAACACCGGGGAGCTGTTTTTT	CASSLTPSEANTGELFF
TRBD2	few	TRBV7-2	TRBJ2-2	TGTGCCAGCAGCCTTATCCGGACTAGCGACACCGGGGAGCTGTTTTTT	CASSLIRTSDTGELFF
TRBD1	-	TRBV2	TRBJ1-6	TGTGCCAGCAGTTCCGGGACAGGGGGCCGGGGTTCACCCCTCCACTTT	CASSSGTGGRGSPLHF
-	-	TRBV7-3	TRBJ2-7	TGTGCCAGCAGCCCTTACACCTCAAACGAGCAGTACTTC	CASSPYTSNEQYF
-	-	TRBV2	TRBJ1-1	TGTGCCAGCAGTGAAGGCCTAGAAGCTTTCTTT	CASSEGLEAFF
TRBD1	-	TRBV29-1	TRBJ1-5	TGCAGCGCCCGACAGGGGGCAGATCAGCCCCAGCATTTT	CSARQGADQPQHF
TRBD2	-	TRBV4-1	TRBJ2-1	TGCGCCAGCAGCCAAGGTAGCGGGTGGGGGGATGAGCAGTTCTTC	CASSQGSGWGDEQFF
TRBD2	few	TRBV2	TRBJ2-1	TGTGCCAGCAGGGGGACTAGTCGCTACAATGAGCAGTTCTTC	CASRGTSRYNEQFF
TRBD1	few	TRBV7-2	TRBJ2-5	TGTGCCAGCAGCTCGTCCAGGGGGCGTATACAGACCCAGTACTTC	CASSSSRGRIQTQYF
TRBD1	-	TRBV2	TRBJ2-1	TGTGCCAGACTTCATCCTCCAGGGACAGGGGAGATCAATGAGCAGTTCTTC	CARLHPPGTGEINEQFF
-	-	TRBV11-1	TRBJ2-7	TGTGCCAGCAGCTTAACCAGCTACGAGCAGTACTTC	CASSLTSYEQYF
-	-	TRBV5-1	TRBJ2-3	TGCGCCAGCAGGGAGGGCATTAGCACAGATACGCAGTATTTT	CASREGISTDTQYF
-	-	TRBV5-1	TRBJ2-7	TGCGCCAGCAGTCAAGGACAGAATATCTACGAGCAGTACTTC	CASSQGQNIYEQYF
TRBD1	-	TRBV6-5	TRBJ1-5	TGTGCCAGCGGGAGACAGGGGACTCAGCCCCAGCATTTT	CASGRQGTQPQHF
TRBD2	-	TRBV19	TRBJ2-5	TGTGCCAGTAGTATTGGTGCGGGAGGAATGGAGACCCAGTACTTC	CASSIGAGGMETQYF
-	few	TRBV6-1	TRBJ1-4	TGTGCCAGCAACGACAGTTGGGAAAAACTGTTTTTT	CASNDSWEKLFF
TRBD2	-	TRBV11-2	TRBJ2-1	TGTGCCAGCAGCTTAGTAGTCGGGCGGGAGGGCAGGAATGAGCAGTTCTTC	CASSLVVGREGRNEQFF
TRBD2	-	TRBV9	TRBJ2-2	TGTGCCAGCAGCACGGGGGTACTAGCGGGAGAATACACCGGGGAGCTGTTTTTT	CASSTGVLAGEYTGELFF
-	-	TRBV4-2	TRBJ2-1	TGTGCCAGCAGCCCGGGGATGAACAATGAGCAGTTCTTC	CASSPGMNNEQFF
TRBD2	-	TRBV2	TRBJ2-5	TGTGCCAGCAGAAAAAGCGGGGACGGAGAGACCCAGTACTTC	CASRKSGDGETQYF
-	-	TRBV20-1	TRBJ2-3	TGCAGTGTGAGTTTCGCAGATACGCAGTATTTT	CSVSFADTQYF
TRBD1	-	TRBV27	TRBJ1-5	TGTGCCAGCAGCAAGACAGGGAAAAGCAATCAGCCCCAGCATTTT	CASSKTGKSNQPQHF
TRBD1	once	TRBV14	TRBJ2-7	TGTGCCAGCAGGTCCGGGACAGATTCCTACGAGCAGTACTTC	CASRSGTDSYEQYF
-	few	TRBV10-2	TRBJ1-4	TGCGCCAGCAGTGAGGACGGGACTGGTGAAAAACTGTTTTTT	CASSEDGTGEKLFF
-	few	TRBV7-8	TRBJ2-7	TGTGCCAGCAGCCTTTACTACGAGCAGTACTTC	CASSLYYEQYF